Reported below is one T cell receptor beta chain. Its antigen is undetermined. Germline values: CDR1 MDHEN, CDR2 SYDVKM. J was trimmed by 2 bases and V by 10 bases; bases with no gene match: 12. This CDR3 region has 15 residues. TCRdb's copy holds only in-frame clones and misses some; the assay was immunoSEQ multiplex PCR. The table lists hundreds of thousands of clones, about 90% of them singletons. This sample was included in a study of cytomegalovirus exposure and HLA in healthy donors. Study-wide points: The TCR clusters that emerged in the first cohort tended, a later analysis found, to co-occur in the 120 validation repertoires. The study recorded 150 to 200 TCR beta chains that were cytomegalovirus-associated.

The donors were in the approximately 130-subject validation cohort, distinct from the roughly 600-subject first cohort. This clonotype originated in a man between 18 and 35 years old in good health and CMV-seropositive. The material sequenced was PBMCs. The chain links TRBV28 to TRBJ2-3, with 7 nucleotides matching TRBD2. DNA of the CDR3: TGTGCCACAGAGGCCCGACTAGCCCCCACAGATACGCAGTATTTT. Its translation: CATEARLAPTDTQYF.